This T cell receptor (beta chain) was retrieved from a study of T cell repertoires in cytomegalovirus infection. Study background: Through public TCR beta signatures, both CMV infection and matching HLA type were indicated. Study outcomes and limitations: Summed public TCR beta family frequency identified CMV carriers bearing the relevant HLA.

Germline CDR1 is DFQATT and CDR2 is SNEGSKA (reference sequence). V dropped 3 bases and J dropped 5 bases, with 7 bases sitting between them. The CDR3 spans 11 residues. TCRdb re-derived calls from the reads in MiXCR, one entry per CDR3 protein. This sample has about 180,000 distinct CDR3 sequences, with about 17% found just once. This clonotype has more than one count but fewer than ten. Its cognate antigen is unknown. The chain is built from TRBV20-1 and TRBJ1-2; no definite D call. Specimen: CD8+ T cells from PBMCs. The TCR originated in a human donor in good health (CMV status not recorded). Some clones in this sample may be carry-over from other donors' samples. CDR3 sequence (DNA): TGCAGTGCTAGGGGAGGATATGGCTACACCTTC. Its protein is CSARGGYGYTF.